A selection of T cell receptor beta chains follows, all from one sample in a study of T cells after yellow fever vaccination. Via MiXCR, TCRdb re-called the 5' RACE reads, giving one row per CDR3 protein. The repertoire has about 550,000 distinct CDR3 sequences, over 15% of them found once; the top ten carry 14%. The sample consisted of PBMCs, taken 15 days after the yellow fever booster vaccination. These receptors were obtained from a man aged 25 to 45 who received the YFV17D yellow fever vaccine. Each CDR3 is given with its conserved first and last residue. The D gene is left open where the match is weak. Clone size is stated in some rows and not others, as once, few, many or a class when expanded.

j_call: TRBJ2-5
v_call: TRBV6-2/TRBV6-3
clone_size: .
d_call: TRBD2
cdr3_aa: CATIDPLAGVEETQYF
cdr3_nt: TGTGCCACCATAGACCCACTAGCGGGAGTTGAAGAGACCCAGTACTTC

j_call: TRBJ2-1
v_call: TRBV7-8
clone_size: .
d_call: TRBD2
cdr3_aa: CASRAGTSGSYNEQFF
cdr3_nt: TGTGCCAGCAGGGCCGGGACTAGCGGGAGTTACAATGAGCAGTTCTTC

j_call: TRBJ2-5
v_call: TRBV7-8
clone_size: .
d_call: TRBD2
cdr3_aa: CASSTRTSAETQYF
cdr3_nt: TGTGCCAGCAGCACACGGACTAGCGCGGAGACCCAGTACTTC

j_call: TRBJ1-2
v_call: TRBV28
clone_size: .
d_call: .
cdr3_aa: CASQYGARYTF
cdr3_nt: TGTGCCAGCCAGTACGGGGCCCGCTACACCTTC

j_call: TRBJ2-7
v_call: TRBV5-1
clone_size: few
d_call: .
cdr3_aa: CASSLAPGHSSYEQYF
cdr3_nt: TGCGCCAGCAGCTTGGCCCCGGGACATAGCTCCTACGAGCAGTACTTC

j_call: TRBJ2-1
v_call: TRBV7-2
clone_size: few
d_call: .
cdr3_aa: CASSHGLEQFF
cdr3_nt: TGTGCCAGCAGCCATGGACTCGAGCAGTTCTTC

j_call: TRBJ2-5
v_call: TRBV21-1
clone_size: once
d_call: .
cdr3_aa: CASSKVRVGETQYF
cdr3_nt: TGTGCCAGCAGCAAAGTCAGGGTCGGGGAGACCCAGTACTTC

j_call: TRBJ2-3
v_call: TRBV20-1
clone_size: .
d_call: .
cdr3_aa: CSARVPGRGGGDTQYF
cdr3_nt: TGCAGTGCAAGAGTCCCTGGGCGGGGAGGGGGTGATACGCAGTATTTT

j_call: TRBJ2-2
v_call: TRBV6-4
clone_size: .
d_call: TRBD2
cdr3_aa: CASRNKAGGTGELFF
cdr3_nt: TGTGCCAGCCGAAACAAAGCGGGAGGAACCGGGGAGCTGTTTTTT

j_call: TRBJ2-3
v_call: TRBV4-3
clone_size: .
d_call: .
cdr3_aa: CASSQDMGLVGSDTDTQYF
cdr3_nt: TGCGCCAGCAGCCAAGATATGGGTTTGGTGGGCAGTGACACGGATACGCAGTATTTT

j_call: TRBJ1-2
v_call: TRBV29-1
clone_size: .
d_call: TRBD1
cdr3_aa: CSVAPGGELSGYTF
cdr3_nt: TGCAGCGTCGCACCAGGGGGCGAGTTGTCTGGCTACACCTTC

j_call: TRBJ2-7
v_call: TRBV5-6
clone_size: many
d_call: .
cdr3_aa: CASSLNPYEQYF
cdr3_nt: TGTGCCAGCAGCTTGAACCCCTACGAGCAGTACTTC

j_call: TRBJ2-7
v_call: TRBV5-6
clone_size: .
d_call: .
cdr3_aa: CASSPQIRTDEQYF
cdr3_nt: TGTGCCAGCAGCCCTCAGATCCGGACGGACGAGCAGTACTTC

j_call: TRBJ1-1
v_call: TRBV20-1
clone_size: .
d_call: .
cdr3_aa: CSGQTGEWATEAFF
cdr3_nt: TGCAGTGGGCAGACCGGAGAATGGGCCACTGAAGCTTTCTTT

j_call: TRBJ2-7
v_call: TRBV7-2
clone_size: .
d_call: .
cdr3_aa: CASSLDGAWNEQYF
cdr3_nt: TGTGCCAGCAGCTTAGACGGGGCTTGGAACGAGCAGTACTTC

j_call: TRBJ2-5
v_call: TRBV10-3
clone_size: few
d_call: .
cdr3_aa: CAISDVAGSQETQYF
cdr3_nt: TGTGCCATCAGTGACGTCGCGGGAAGCCAAGAGACCCAGTACTTC

j_call: TRBJ2-3
v_call: TRBV12-3/TRBV12-4
clone_size: .
d_call: TRBD2
cdr3_aa: CASLSGRADTQYF
cdr3_nt: TGTGCCAGCCTTAGCGGGAGGGCAGATACGCAGTATTTT

j_call: TRBJ2-5
v_call: TRBV6-1
clone_size: .
d_call: .
cdr3_aa: CASSQGRLRETQYF
cdr3_nt: TGTGCCAGCAGTCAGGGGCGACTCAGAGAGACCCAGTACTTC

j_call: TRBJ2-7
v_call: TRBV12-3/TRBV12-4
clone_size: few
d_call: .
cdr3_aa: CASSLRATGIGEQYF
cdr3_nt: TGTGCCAGCAGTTTAAGGGCAACAGGCATAGGCGAGCAGTACTTC